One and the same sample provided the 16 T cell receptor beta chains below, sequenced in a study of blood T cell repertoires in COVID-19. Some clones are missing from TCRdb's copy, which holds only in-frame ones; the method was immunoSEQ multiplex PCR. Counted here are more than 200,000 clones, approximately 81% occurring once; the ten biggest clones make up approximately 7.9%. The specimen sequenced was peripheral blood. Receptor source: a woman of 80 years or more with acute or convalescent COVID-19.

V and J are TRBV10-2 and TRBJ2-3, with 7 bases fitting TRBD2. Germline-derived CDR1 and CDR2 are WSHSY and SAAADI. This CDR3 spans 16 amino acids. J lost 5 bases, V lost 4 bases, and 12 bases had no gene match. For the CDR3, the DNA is TGCGCCAGCAGTGGTACTAGCGCGGGGGAAGAAGATACGCAGTATTTT. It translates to CASSGTSAGEEDTQYF.

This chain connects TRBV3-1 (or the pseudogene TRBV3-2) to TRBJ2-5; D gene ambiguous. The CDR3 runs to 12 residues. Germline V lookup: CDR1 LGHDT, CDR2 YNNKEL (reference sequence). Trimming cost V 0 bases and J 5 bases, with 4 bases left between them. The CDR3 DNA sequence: TGTGCCAGCAGCCAAGAGTATGAGACCCAGTACTTC. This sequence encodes CASSQEYETQYF.

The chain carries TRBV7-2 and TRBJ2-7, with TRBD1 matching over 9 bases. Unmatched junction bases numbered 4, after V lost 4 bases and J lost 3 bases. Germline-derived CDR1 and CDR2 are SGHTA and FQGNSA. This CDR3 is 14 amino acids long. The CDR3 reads CASSSGQGFYEQYF. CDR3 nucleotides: TGTGCCAGCAGCTCGGGACAGGGTTTCTACGAGCAGTACTTC.

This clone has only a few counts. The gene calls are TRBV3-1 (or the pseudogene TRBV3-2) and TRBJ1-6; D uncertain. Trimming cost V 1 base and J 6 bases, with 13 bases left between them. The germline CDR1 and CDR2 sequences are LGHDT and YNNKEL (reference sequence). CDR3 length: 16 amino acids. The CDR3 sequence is CASSQVPGPSNSPLHF. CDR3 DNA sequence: TGTGCCAGCAGCCAAGTTCCAGGTCCCAGTAATTCACCCCTCCACTTT.

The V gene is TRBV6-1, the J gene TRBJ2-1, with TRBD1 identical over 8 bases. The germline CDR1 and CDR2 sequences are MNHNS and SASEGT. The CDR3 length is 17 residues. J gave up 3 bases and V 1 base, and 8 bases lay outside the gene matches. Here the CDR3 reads CASSEGQGYGVYNEQFF. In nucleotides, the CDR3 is TGTGCCAGCAGTGAAGGACAGGGGTATGGAGTCTACAATGAGCAGTTCTTC.

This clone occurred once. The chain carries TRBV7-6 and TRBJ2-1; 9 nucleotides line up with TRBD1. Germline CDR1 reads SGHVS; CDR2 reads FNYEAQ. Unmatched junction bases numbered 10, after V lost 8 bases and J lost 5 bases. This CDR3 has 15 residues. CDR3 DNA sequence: TGTGCCAGCGTCACTTGGACAGGGGAAAACAATGAGCAGTTCTTC. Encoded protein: CASVTWTGENNEQFF.

The CDR3 is CASSQDTGQSYNEQFF. The CDR3 DNA follows: TGTGCCAGCAGCCAAGATACTGGACAGAGCTACAATGAGCAGTTCTTC. V gene TRBV3-1 (or the pseudogene TRBV3-2) combines with J gene TRBJ2-1, with TRBD1 as a possible D gene (6 bases). CDR3 length equals 16 residues. Deletions cut 0 bases from V and 3 bases from J, with 12 bases between. Germline lookup yields CDR1 LGHDT and CDR2 YNNKEL (reference sequence).

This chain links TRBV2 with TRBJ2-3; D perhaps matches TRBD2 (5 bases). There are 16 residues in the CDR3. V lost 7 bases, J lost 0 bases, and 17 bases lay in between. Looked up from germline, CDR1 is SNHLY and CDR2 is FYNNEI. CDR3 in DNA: TGTGCCAGCACCGCACAAAGGCGGGTTAGCACAGATACGCAGTATTTT. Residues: CASTAQRRVSTDTQYF.

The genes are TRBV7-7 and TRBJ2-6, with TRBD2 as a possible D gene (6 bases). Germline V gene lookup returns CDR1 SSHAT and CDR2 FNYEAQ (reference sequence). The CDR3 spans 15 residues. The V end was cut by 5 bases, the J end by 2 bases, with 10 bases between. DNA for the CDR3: TGTGCCAGCAGCCCGGGGGTCGCTGGGGCCAACGTCCTGACTTTC. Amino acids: CASSPGVAGANVLTF. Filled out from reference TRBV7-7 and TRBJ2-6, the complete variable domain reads GAGVSQSPRYKVTKRGQDVTLRCDPISSHATLYWYQQALGQGPEFLTYFNYEAQPDKSGLPSDRFSAERPEGSISTLTIQRTEQRDSAMYRCASSPGVAGANVLTFGAGSRLTVL.

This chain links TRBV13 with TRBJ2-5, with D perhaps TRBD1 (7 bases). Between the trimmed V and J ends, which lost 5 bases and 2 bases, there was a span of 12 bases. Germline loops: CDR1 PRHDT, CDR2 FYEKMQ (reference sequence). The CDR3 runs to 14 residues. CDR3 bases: TGTGCCAGCAGCGGCCAGGGGGGACAAGAGACCCAGTACTTC. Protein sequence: CASSGQGGQETQYF.

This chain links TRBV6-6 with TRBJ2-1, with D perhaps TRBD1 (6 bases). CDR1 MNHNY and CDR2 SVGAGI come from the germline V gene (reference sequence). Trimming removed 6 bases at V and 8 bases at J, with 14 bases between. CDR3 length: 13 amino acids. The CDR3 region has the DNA TGTGCCAGCAGGTCTAGACAGGACCATGAGCAGTTCTTC. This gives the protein CASRSRQDHEQFF.

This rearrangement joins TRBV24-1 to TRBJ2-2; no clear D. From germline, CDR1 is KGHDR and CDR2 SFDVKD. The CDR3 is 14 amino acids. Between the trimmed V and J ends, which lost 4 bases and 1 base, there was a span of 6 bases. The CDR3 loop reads CATSDTQNTGELFF. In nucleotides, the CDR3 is TGTGCCACCAGTGACACACAGAACACCGGGGAGCTGTTTTTT.

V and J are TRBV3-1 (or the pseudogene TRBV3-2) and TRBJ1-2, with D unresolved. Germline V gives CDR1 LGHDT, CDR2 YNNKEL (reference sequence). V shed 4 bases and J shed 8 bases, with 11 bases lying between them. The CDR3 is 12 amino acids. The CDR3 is CASSPGLGGYTF. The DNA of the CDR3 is TGTGCCAGCAGCCCCGGGTTAGGAGGCTACACCTTC.

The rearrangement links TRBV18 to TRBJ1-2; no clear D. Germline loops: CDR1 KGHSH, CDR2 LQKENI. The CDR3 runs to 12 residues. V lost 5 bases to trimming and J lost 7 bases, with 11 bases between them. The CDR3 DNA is TGTGCCAGCTCAACCCAAGAACTTGGCTACACCTTC. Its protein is CASSTQELGYTF.

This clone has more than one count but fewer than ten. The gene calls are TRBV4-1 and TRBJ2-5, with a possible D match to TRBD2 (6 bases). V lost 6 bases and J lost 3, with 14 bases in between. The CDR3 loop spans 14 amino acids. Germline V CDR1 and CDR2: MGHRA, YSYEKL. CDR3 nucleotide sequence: TGCGCCAGCAGTCGCGGCGGGACCGAAGAGACCCAGTACTTC. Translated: CASSRGGTEETQYF.

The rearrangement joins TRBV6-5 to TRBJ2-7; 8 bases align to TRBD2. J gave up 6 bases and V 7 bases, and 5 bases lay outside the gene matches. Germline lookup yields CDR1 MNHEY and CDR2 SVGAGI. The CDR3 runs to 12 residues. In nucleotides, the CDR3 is TGTGCCAGCACCATGAGCGGGGGCGAGCAGTACTTC. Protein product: CASTMSGGEQYF.